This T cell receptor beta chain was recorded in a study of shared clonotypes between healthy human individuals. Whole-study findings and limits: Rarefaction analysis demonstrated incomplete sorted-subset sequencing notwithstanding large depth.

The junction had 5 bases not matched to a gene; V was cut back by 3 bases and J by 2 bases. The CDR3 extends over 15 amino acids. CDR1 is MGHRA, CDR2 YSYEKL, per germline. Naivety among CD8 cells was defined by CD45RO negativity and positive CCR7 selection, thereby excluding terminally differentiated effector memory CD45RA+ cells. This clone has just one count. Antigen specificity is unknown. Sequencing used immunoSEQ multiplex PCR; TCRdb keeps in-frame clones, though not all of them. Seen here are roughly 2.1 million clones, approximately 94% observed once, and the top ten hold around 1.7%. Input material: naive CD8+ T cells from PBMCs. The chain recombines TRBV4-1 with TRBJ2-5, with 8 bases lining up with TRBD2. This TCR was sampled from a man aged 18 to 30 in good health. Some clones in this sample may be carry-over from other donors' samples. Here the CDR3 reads CASSQPSGSQETQYF. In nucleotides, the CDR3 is TGCGCCAGCAGCCAGCCTAGCGGGTCTCAAGAGACCCAGTACTTC.